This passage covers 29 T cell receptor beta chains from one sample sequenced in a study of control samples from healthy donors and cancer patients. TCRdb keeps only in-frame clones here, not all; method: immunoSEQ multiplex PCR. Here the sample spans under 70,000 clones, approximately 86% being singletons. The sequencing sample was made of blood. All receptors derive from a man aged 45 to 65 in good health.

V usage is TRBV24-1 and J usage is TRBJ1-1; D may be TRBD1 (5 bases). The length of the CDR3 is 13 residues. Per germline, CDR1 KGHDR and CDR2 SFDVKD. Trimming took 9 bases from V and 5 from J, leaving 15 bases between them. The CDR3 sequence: CATSKGDTTEAFF. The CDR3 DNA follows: TGTGCCACCTCGAAAGGGGATACAACTGAAGCTTTCTTT.

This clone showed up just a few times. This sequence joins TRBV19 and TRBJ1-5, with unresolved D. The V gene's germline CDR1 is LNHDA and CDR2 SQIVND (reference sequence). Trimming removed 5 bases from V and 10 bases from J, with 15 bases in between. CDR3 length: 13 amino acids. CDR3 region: CASSLTAVSPQHF. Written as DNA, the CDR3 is TGTGCCAGTAGTCTCACAGCCGTCTCCCCCCAGCATTTT.

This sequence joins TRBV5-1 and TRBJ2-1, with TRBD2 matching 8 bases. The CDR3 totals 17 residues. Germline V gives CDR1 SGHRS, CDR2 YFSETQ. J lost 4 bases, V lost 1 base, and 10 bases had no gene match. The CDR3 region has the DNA TGCGCCAGCAGCTTGAATCCAACTAGCGGCGAATACAATGAGCAGTTCTTC. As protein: CASSLNPTSGEYNEQFF.

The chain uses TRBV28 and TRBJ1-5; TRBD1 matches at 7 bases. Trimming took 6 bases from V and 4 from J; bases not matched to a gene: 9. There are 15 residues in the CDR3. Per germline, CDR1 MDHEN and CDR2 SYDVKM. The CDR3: CASRTATGLNQPQHF. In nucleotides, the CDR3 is TGTGCCAGCAGGACTGCGACAGGGTTAAATCAGCCCCAGCATTTT. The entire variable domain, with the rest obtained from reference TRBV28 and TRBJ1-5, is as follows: DVKVTQSSRYLVKRTGEKVFLECVQDMDHENMFWYRQDPGLGLRLIYFSYDVKMKEKGDIPEGYSVSREKKERFSLILESASTNQTSMYLCASRTATGLNQPQHFGDGTRLSIL.

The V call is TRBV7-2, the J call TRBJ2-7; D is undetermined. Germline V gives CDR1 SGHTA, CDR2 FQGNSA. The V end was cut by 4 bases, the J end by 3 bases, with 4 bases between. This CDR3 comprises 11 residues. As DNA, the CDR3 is TGTGCCAGCAGCTCTTACTACGAGCAGTACTTC. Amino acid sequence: CASSSYYEQYF.

The CDR3 spells CATSRDRQANTEAFF. The CDR3 DNA follows: TGTGCCACCAGCAGAGATAGGCAGGCGAACACTGAAGCTTTCTTT. The rearrangement links TRBV15 to TRBJ1-1; D gene ambiguous. The CDR3 extends over 15 amino acids. V was shortened by 0 bases and J by 1 base, with 9 bases between the two germline ends. The V gene's germline CDR1 is LNHNV and CDR2 YYDKDF (reference sequence).

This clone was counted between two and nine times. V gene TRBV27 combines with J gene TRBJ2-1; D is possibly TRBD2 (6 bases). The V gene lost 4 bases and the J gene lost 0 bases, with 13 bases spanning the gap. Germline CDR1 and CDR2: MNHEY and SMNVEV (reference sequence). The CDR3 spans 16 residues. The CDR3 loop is CASSSILAASYNEQFF. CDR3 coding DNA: TGTGCCAGCAGTTCAATCTTAGCGGCCTCCTACAATGAGCAGTTCTTC.

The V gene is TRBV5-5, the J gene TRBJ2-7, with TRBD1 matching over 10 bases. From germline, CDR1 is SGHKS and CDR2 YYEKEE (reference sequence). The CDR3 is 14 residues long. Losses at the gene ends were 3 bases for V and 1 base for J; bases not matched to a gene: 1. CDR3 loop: CASSWDRGSYEQYF. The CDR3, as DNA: TGTGCCAGCAGCTGGGACAGGGGTTCCTACGAGCAGTACTTC.

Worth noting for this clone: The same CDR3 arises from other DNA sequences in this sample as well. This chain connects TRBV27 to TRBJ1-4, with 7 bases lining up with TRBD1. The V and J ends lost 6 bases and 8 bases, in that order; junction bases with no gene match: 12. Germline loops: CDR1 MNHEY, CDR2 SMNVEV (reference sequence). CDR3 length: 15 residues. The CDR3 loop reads CASSPSDRVGEKLFF. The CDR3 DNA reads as TGTGCCAGCAGCCCATCCGACAGGGTGGGAGAAAAACTGTTTTTT.

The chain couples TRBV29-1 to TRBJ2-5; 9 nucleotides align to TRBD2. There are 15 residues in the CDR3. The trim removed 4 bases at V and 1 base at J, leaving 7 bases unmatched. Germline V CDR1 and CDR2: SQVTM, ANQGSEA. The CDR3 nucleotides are TGCAGCGTTGTGTCTGCGGGAGGGCCCCAAGAGACCCAGTACTTC. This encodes CSVVSAGGPQETQYF.

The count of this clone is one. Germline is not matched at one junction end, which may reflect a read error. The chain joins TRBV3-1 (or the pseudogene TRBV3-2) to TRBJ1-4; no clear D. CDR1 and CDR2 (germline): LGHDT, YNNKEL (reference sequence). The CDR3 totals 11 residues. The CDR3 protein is CSPRTNEKLFF. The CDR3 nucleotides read TGCTCCCCTAGGACTAATGAAAAACTGTTTTTT.

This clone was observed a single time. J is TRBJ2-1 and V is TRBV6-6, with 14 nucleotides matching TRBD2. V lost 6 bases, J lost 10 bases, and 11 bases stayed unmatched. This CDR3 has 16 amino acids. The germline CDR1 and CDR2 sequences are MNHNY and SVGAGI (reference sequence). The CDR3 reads CASSSIGLAGGREQFF. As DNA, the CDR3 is TGTGCCAGCAGCAGTATCGGACTAGCGGGAGGACGAGAGCAGTTCTTC.

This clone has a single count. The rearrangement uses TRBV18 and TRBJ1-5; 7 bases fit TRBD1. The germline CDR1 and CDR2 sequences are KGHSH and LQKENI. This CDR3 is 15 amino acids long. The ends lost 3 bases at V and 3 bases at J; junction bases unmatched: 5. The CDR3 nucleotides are TGTGCCAGCTCACCCCAGGGGGGAAACAATCAGCCCCAGCATTTT. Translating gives CASSPQGGNNQPQHF.

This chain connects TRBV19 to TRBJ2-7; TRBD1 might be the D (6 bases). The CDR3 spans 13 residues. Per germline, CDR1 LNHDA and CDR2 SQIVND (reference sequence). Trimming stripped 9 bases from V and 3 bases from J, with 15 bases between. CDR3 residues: CASKKGDGYEQYF. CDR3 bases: TGTGCCAGCAAGAAGGGGGATGGCTACGAGCAGTACTTC.

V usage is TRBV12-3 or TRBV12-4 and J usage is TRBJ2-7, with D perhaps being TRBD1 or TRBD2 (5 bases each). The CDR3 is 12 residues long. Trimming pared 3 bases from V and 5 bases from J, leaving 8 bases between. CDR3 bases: TGTGCCAGCAGTTTTGGGGACCACGAGCAGTACTTC. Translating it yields CASSFGDHEQYF.

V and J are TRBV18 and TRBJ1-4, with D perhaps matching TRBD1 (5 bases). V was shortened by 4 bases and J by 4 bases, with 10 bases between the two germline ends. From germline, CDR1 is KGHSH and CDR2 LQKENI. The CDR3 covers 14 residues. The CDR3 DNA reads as TGTGCCAGCTCACACGACAGCCTTAATGAAAAACTGTTTTTT. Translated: CASSHDSLNEKLFF.

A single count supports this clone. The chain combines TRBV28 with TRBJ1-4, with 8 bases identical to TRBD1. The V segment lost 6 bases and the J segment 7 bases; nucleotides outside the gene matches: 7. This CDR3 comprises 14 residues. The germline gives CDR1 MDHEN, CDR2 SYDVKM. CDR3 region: CASRRTGRAEKLFF. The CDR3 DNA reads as TGTGCCAGCAGACGGACAGGGCGGGCTGAAAAACTGTTTTTT.

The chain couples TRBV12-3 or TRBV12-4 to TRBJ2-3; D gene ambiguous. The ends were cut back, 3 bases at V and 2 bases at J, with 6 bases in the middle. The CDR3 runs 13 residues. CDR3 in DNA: TGTGCCAGCAGTTTCGCCGCCACAGATACGCAGTATTTT. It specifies CASSFAATDTQYF.

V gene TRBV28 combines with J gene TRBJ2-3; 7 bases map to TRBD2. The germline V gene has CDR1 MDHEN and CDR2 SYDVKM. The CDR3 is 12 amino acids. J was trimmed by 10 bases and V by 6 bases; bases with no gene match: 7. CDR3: CASSPGGSSQYF. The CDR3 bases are TGTGCCAGCAGCCCTGGCGGGAGTTCGCAGTATTTT.

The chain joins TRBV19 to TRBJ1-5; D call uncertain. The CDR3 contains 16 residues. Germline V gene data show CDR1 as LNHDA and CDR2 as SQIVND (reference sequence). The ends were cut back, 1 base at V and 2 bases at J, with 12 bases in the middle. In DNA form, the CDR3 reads TGTGCCAGTAGTATAGGGAGTCAGCGCCGCAATCAGCCCCAGCATTTT. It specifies CASSIGSQRRNQPQHF.

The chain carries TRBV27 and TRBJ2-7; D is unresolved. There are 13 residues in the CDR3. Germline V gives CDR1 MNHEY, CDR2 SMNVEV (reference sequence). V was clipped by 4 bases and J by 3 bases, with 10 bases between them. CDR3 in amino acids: CASSYSSHYEQYF. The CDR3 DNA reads TGTGCCAGCAGTTACTCCTCCCACTACGAGCAGTACTTC.

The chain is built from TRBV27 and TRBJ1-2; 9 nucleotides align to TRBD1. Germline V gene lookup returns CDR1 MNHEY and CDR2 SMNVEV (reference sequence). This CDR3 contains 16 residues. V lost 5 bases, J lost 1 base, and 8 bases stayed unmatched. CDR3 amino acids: CASSPVTGGNNYGYTF. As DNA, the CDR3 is TGTGCCAGCAGTCCCGTCACAGGGGGCAATAACTATGGCTACACCTTC.

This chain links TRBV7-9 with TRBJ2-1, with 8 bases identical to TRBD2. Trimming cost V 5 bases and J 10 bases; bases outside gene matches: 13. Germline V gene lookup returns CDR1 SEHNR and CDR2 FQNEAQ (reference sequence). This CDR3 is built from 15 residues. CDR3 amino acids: CASSPPGGDWLEQFF. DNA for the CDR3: TGTGCCAGCAGCCCTCCGGGGGGGGACTGGTTAGAGCAGTTCTTC.

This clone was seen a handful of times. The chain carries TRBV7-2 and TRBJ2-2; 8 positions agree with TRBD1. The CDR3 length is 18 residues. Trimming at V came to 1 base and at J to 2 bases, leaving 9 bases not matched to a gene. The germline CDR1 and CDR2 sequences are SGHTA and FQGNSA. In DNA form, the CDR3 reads TGTGCCAGCAGCTTAGACGACAGGGGAGCCTTCAACACCGGGGAGCTGTTTTTT. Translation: CASSLDDRGAFNTGELFF.

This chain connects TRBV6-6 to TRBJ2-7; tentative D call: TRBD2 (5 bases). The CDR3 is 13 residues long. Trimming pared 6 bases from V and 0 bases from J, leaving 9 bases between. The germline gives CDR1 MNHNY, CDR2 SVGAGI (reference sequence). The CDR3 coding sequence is TGTGCCAGCAGCTCGGCGGGCTCCTACGAGCAGTACTTC. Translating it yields CASSSAGSYEQYF.

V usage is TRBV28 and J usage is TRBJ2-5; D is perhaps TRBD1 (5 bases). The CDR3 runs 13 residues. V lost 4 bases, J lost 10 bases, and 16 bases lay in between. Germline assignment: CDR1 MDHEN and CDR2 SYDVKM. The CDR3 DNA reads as TGTGCCAGCAGTTCCCAGGGCTTTGGGGTCCAGTACTTC. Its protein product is CASSSQGFGVQYF.

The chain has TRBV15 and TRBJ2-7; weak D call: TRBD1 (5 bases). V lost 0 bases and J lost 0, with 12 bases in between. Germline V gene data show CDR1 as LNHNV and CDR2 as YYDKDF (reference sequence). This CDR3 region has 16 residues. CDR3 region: CATSRDPGFSSYEQYF. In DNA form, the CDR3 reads TGTGCCACCAGCAGAGACCCAGGGTTTAGCTCCTACGAGCAGTACTTC.

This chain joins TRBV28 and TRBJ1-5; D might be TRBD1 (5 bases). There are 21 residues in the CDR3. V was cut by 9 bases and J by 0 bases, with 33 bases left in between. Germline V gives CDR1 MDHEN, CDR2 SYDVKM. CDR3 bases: TGTGCCAGTACCTCCCAGGCCGGGCGGGGGGTAGGGATTTATAGCAATCAGCCCCAGCATTTT. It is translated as CASTSQAGRGVGIYSNQPQHF.

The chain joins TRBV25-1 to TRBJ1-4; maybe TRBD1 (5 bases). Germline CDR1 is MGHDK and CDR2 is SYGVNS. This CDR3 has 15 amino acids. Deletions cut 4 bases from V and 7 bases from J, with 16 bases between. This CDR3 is CASSASGTASEKLFF. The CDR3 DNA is TGTGCCAGCAGTGCCTCCGGGACGGCCAGTGAAAAACTGTTTTTT.